This T cell receptor (beta chain) appears in the sequencing data of a study of T cells in Graves' hyperthyroidism and ophthalmopathy. Amplification yielded TCR beta CDR3 regions, with RNA transcripts as the source. RT-PCR in the first round (using the HTBI primer set) targeted the TCR CDR3. MiXCR, run by TCRdb on the multiplex PCR reads, gives a single entry per CDR3 protein. This sample has over 700,000 distinct CDR3 sequences; just over 35% occur once, and the top ten carry less than 40%. Trimming at V came to 1 base and at J to 0 bases, leaving 4 bases not matched to a gene. CDR3 length: 16 residues. The germline V gene encodes CDR1 LGHNT and CDR2 FRNRAP. Each 10 ml fresh peripheral blood draw supplied the PBMCs.

The chain recombines TRBV12-5 with TRBJ1-2; 8 bases map to TRBD1. The TCR originated in a woman aged 40 to 50 with Graves' hyperthyroidism. Sequencing was done on a sample of blood. CDR3 sequence: CASGLGGTGANYGYTF. Written as DNA, the CDR3 is TGTGCTAGTGGTTTGGGGGGGACAGGAGCTAACTATGGCTACACCTTC.